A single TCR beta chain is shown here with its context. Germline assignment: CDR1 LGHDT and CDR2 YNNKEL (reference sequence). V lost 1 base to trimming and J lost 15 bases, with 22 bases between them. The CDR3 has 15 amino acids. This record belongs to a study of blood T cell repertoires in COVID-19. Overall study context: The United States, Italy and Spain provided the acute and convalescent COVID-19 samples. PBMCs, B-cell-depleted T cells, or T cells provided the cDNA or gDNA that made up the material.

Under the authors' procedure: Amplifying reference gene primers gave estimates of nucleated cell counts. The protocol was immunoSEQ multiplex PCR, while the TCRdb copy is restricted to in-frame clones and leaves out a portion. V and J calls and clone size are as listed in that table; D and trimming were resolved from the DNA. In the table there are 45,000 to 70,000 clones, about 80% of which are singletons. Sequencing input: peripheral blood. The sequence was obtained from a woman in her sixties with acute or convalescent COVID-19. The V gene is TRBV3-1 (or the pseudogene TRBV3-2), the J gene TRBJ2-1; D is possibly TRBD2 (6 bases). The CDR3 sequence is CASSQATGLTTAPFF. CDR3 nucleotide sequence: TGTGCCAGCAGCCAAGCCACGGGACTCACAACGGCGCCGTTCTTC.